These 20 T cell receptor beta chains came from one sample sequenced in a study of control samples from healthy donors and cancer patients. Only in-frame clones appear in the TCRdb table, and some are missing; sequencing was by immunoSEQ multiplex PCR. This table has under 80,000 clones, approximately 94% appearing once. Sequencing was done on a sample of blood. These receptors were obtained from a woman under 40 in good health.

The chain employs TRBV5-1 and TRBJ2-2; 7 bases line up with TRBD2. CDR1 SGHRS and CDR2 YFSETQ come from the germline V gene. The CDR3 has 17 residues. The ends lost 1 base at V and 7 bases at J; junction bases unmatched: 13. The CDR3 DNA sequence: TGCGCCAGCAGCTTGTACGACGGGGGGTCTGTCAGCGGGGAGCTGTTTTTT. It translates to CASSLYDGGSVSGELFF.

The chain joins TRBV19 to TRBJ1-4, with D hard to call. Trimming shortened V by 6 bases and J by 4 bases, and 15 bases separated the two germline ends. Germline CDR1 reads LNHDA; CDR2 reads SQIVND (reference sequence). The CDR3 covers 15 residues. CDR3 amino acids: CASSRRHPDNEKLFF. DNA for the CDR3: TGTGCCAGTAGCAGAAGACATCCGGATAATGAAAAACTGTTTTTT.

The rearrangement links TRBV7-2 to TRBJ1-2; D call uncertain. The CDR3 has 15 residues. Germline V lookup: CDR1 SGHTA, CDR2 FQGNSA. V gave up 5 bases and J gave up 0 bases, with 13 bases separating them. The CDR3 region is CASSPFASTNYGYTF. The CDR3 DNA reads TGTGCCAGCAGCCCATTTGCCAGCACTAACTATGGCTACACCTTC.

A single count supports this clone. The chain recombines TRBV3-1 (or the pseudogene TRBV3-2) with TRBJ1-4, with D unclear. This CDR3 is 12 amino acids long. Germline assignment: CDR1 LGHDT and CDR2 YNNKEL (reference sequence). Trimming stripped 5 bases from V and 7 bases from J, with 8 bases between. CDR3 protein: CASSGMFEKLFF. Here the CDR3 DNA reads TGTGCCAGCAGCGGTATGTTTGAAAAACTGTTTTTT.

V is TRBV9 and J is TRBJ2-5; 14 nucleotides line up with TRBD2. CDR3 length equals 16 residues. Germline V gene sequence: CDR1 SGDLS, CDR2 YYNGEE. With V trimmed by 3 bases and J by 2 bases, 3 bases remained unmatched. CDR3 amino acids: CASSAGLAGAQETQYF. The CDR3 DNA follows: TGTGCCAGCAGCGCGGGACTAGCGGGGGCACAAGAGACCCAGTACTTC.

This clone was counted a single time. V usage is TRBV19 and J usage is TRBJ1-5, with D hard to call. This CDR3 has 11 residues. The germline gives CDR1 LNHDA, CDR2 SQIVND (reference sequence). The ends were cut back, 4 bases at V and 9 bases at J, with 7 bases in the middle. DNA of the CDR3: TGTGCCAGTAGTACCCCGGGGCCCCAGCATTTT. This sequence encodes CASSTPGPQHF.

The rearrangement links TRBV5-1 to TRBJ1-6, with D perhaps matching TRBD1 (6 bases). Germline CDR1 SGHRS, CDR2 YFSETQ. The V gene lost 4 bases and the J gene lost 6 bases, with 17 bases spanning the gap. The CDR3 loop spans 16 amino acids. CDR3 loop: CASSNQGNGPNSPLHF. The CDR3 bases are TGCGCCAGCAGCAATCAGGGGAATGGGCCTAATTCACCCCTCCACTTT.

The CDR3 region is CATRQTDQETQYF. CDR3 DNA sequence: TGTGCCACCAGACAGACAGACCAAGAGACCCAGTACTTC. The rearrangement joins TRBV24-1 to TRBJ2-5; perhaps TRBD1 as D (5 bases). The V gene's germline CDR1 is KGHDR and CDR2 SFDVKD. V was shortened by 7 bases and J by 0 bases, with 8 bases between the two germline ends. CDR3 size: 13 residues.

V gene TRBV21-1 combines with J gene TRBJ2-1; the tabulated D call, TRBD2, remains unverified against the DNA. TRBV21-1 is flagged as a pseudogene. The CDR3 runs 16 residues. CDR3 protein: CASSKSGTSGDNEQFF. The CDR3 nucleotides read TGTGCCAGCAGCAAATCAGGGACTAGCGGGGACAATGAGCAGTTCTTC.

The chain uses TRBV27 and TRBJ1-2; D is perhaps TRBD1 (5 bases). The germline V gene has CDR1 MNHEY and CDR2 SMNVEV (reference sequence). V lost 2 bases, J lost 6 bases, and 16 bases lay in between. This CDR3 contains 15 residues. In nucleotides, the CDR3 is TGTGCCAGCAGTTTAAGGGGCCAGGGCCTAAATGGCTACACCTTC. Amino acids: CASSLRGQGLNGYTF.

The chain uses TRBV18 and TRBJ1-5; no definite D call. The V and J ends lost 3 bases and 0 bases respectively, with 12 bases between them. CDR3 length equals 16 residues. Germline V gene lookup returns CDR1 KGHSH and CDR2 LQKENI. The CDR3 here is CASSPTSAVSNQPQHF. The CDR3 DNA follows: TGTGCCAGCTCACCCACGTCAGCGGTTAGCAATCAGCCCCAGCATTTT.

About this clone itself: The junction shows a germline mismatch at one end, possibly a read error. The chain recombines TRBV5-1 with TRBJ1-2; 8 bases agree with TRBD1. The CDR3 has 14 amino acids. The germline CDR1 and CDR2 sequences are SGHRS and YFSETQ. The CDR3 DNA is TGCGCCCGCAGCGGAGGGGGGACAGGAGGTGGCTACACCTTC. Protein sequence: CARSGGGTGGGYTF.

The rearrangement uses TRBV5-1 and TRBJ2-5; no clear D gene. The CDR3 spans 15 residues. From germline, CDR1 is SGHRS and CDR2 YFSETQ. The germline V and J ends were trimmed by 6 bases and 1 base, with 16 bases remaining between them. CDR3 nucleotides: TGCGCCAGCAAGATCAAGGCAGGCAGCCAAGAGACCCAGTACTTC. Amino acid sequence: CASKIKAGSQETQYF.

The genes are TRBV15 and TRBJ1-2; no firm D call. The CDR3 extends over 13 amino acids. The V gene lost 6 bases and the J gene lost 6 bases, with 14 bases spanning the gap. Germline CDR1 LNHNV, CDR2 YYDKDF (reference sequence). The CDR3 sequence: CATSPKSGHGYTF. In DNA, the CDR3 is TGTGCCACCAGTCCGAAAAGCGGGCATGGCTACACCTTC.

V usage is TRBV13 and J usage is TRBJ1-1; D not resolved. V was trimmed by 4 bases and J by 1 base, leaving 7 bases between them. This CDR3 region has 13 residues. Germline loops: CDR1 PRHDT, CDR2 FYEKMQ (reference sequence). CDR3 protein: CASSSSTNTEAFF. In DNA form, the CDR3 reads TGTGCCAGCAGCTCCTCCACGAACACTGAAGCTTTCTTT.

This chain links TRBV7-2 with TRBJ2-2; no reliable D call. V was cut by 2 bases and J by 4 bases, with 11 bases left in between. Germline V gene sequence: CDR1 SGHTA, CDR2 FQGNSA. CDR3 length: 15 amino acids. The CDR3 sequence is CASSLKVVSTGELFF. The CDR3 bases are TGTGCCAGCAGCTTAAAGGTAGTCAGCACCGGGGAGCTGTTTTTT.

This sequence joins TRBV19 and TRBJ1-5; TRBD1 matches 8 bases. Germline V lookup: CDR1 LNHDA, CDR2 SQIVND (reference sequence). The CDR3 runs 14 residues. The V and J ends lost 5 bases and 5 bases, in that order; junction bases with no gene match: 5. This CDR3 is CASSWSGGDQPQHF. The CDR3 DNA reads TGTGCCAGTAGTTGGTCAGGGGGCGATCAGCCCCAGCATTTT.

The CDR3 loop reads CATSDSRDLQFF. The CDR3, as DNA: TGTGCCACCAGTGATTCGCGGGACTTGCAGTTCTTC. This chain uses TRBV24-1 with TRBJ2-1; perhaps TRBD2 as D (6 bases). Trimming took off 2 bases at V and 12 bases at J, with 10 bases between the two ends. Germline V gives CDR1 KGHDR, CDR2 SFDVKD. This CDR3 contains 12 residues.

The chain combines TRBV19 with TRBJ2-5; weak D call: TRBD1 (6 bases). Germline V lookup: CDR1 LNHDA, CDR2 SQIVND (reference sequence). V was clipped by 6 bases and J by 5 bases, with 19 bases between them. The CDR3 covers 15 residues. CDR3 DNA: TGTGCCAGTAGAAATATCGTAAGGGGGACGGAGACCCAGTACTTC. Protein: CASRNIVRGTETQYF.

V and J are TRBV5-1 and TRBJ2-2, with D hard to call. This CDR3 contains 12 residues. Germline loops: CDR1 SGHRS, CDR2 YFSETQ. The V gene lost 3 bases and the J gene lost 2 bases, with 2 bases spanning the gap. CDR3 sequence reads: CASSSNTGELFF. CDR3 bases: TGCGCCAGCAGCTCAAACACCGGGGAGCTGTTTTTT. Combining the CDR3 with reference TRBV5-1 and TRBJ2-2 gives the whole variable domain KAGVTQTPRYLIKTRGQQVTLSCSPISGHRSVSWYQQTPGQGLQFLFEYFSETQRNKGNFPGRFSGRQFSNSRSEMNVSTLELGDSALYLCASSSNTGELFFGEGSRLTVL.